Listed here are 31 T cell receptor beta chains from one sample, sequenced in a study of blood T cells in healthy people across ages. For the second PCR, which ran for roughly 7 to 11 cycles, a sample-barcoded 5' primer and a J-beta primer mix were used. TCRdb processed the 5' RACE reads anew with MiXCR; each CDR3 protein has one entry. The sample contains about 930,000 distinct CDR3 sequences, almost 30% of which appear only once. The same data also went into a second study, on T cells of mothers and their children.

The specimen sequenced was blood. These TCRs come from a woman aged 40 to 50 in good health.

This clonotype was observed a few times. The rearrangement joins TRBV12-3 or TRBV12-4 to TRBJ2-3, with a weak D call TRBD1 (5 bases). Trimming pared 0 bases from V and 3 bases from J, leaving 10 bases between. This CDR3 region has 15 residues. The CDR3 coding sequence is TGTGCCAGCAGTTTAGCACAGGATATTACAGATACGCAGTATTTT. This codes for CASSLAQDITDTQYF.

With respect to this clonotype: Mismatch with germline at one junction end may stem from a read error. This sequence joins TRBV12-3 or TRBV12-4 and TRBJ2-7; 12 nucleotides align to TRBD1. CDR3 length: 16 amino acids. CDR3 sequence: CAGSPRGTGGMYEQYF. Written as DNA, the CDR3 is TGTGCCGGCAGTCCTAGGGGGACAGGGGGCATGTACGAGCAGTACTTC.

This clonotype was counted ten times or more. The rearrangement joins TRBV20-1 to TRBJ2-1, with 8 bases identical to TRBD2. The CDR3 consists of 14 residues. Trimming cost V 4 bases and J 3 bases; bases outside gene matches: 5. The germline CDR1 and CDR2 sequences are DFQATT and SNEGSKA (reference sequence). The CDR3 is CSATTSGFYNEQFF. In nucleotides, the CDR3 is TGCAGTGCTACTACTAGCGGATTCTACAATGAGCAGTTCTTC.

Remarks on this clonotype: A much more abundant neighbour one base away suggests this may be a read error. The chain has TRBV6-1 and TRBJ2-5; 10 bases match TRBD1. The CDR3 runs to 15 residues. V shed 1 base and J 11 bases; nucleotides not matched to a gene: 10. Germline CDR1 and CDR2: MNHNS and SASEGT. CDR3 sequence (DNA): TGTGCCAGCAGTGAAGGCGACAGGGGGCTCTACAAGCAGTACTTC. Translation gives CASSEGDRGLYKQYF.

This clonotype occurred a few times. This chain connects TRBV10-3 to TRBJ1-1; D might be TRBD1 (5 bases). Germline V CDR1 and CDR2: ENHRY, SYGVKD. CDR3 length: 14 amino acids. V was cut by 2 bases and J by 4 bases, with 11 bases left in between. For the CDR3, the DNA is TGTGCCATCAGTGAGACGGGGGAGACCACTGAAGCTTTCTTT. Amino acids: CAISETGETTEAFF.

This chain links TRBV24-1 with TRBJ1-1, with D unresolved. The CDR3 is 13 amino acids. Germline V gene lookup returns CDR1 KGHDR and CDR2 SFDVKD. The V end lost 7 bases, the J end lost 1 base, and 9 bases lay between the germline ends. The CDR3 is CATRRTENTEAFF. The CDR3 DNA follows: TGTGCCACCAGGCGTACAGAGAACACTGAAGCTTTCTTT.

This clonotype showed up many times. The chain joins TRBV7-8 to TRBJ2-1; 7 nucleotides line up with TRBD1. The CDR3 covers 14 residues. V was pared by 0 bases and J by 9 bases, with 5 bases of the junction left unmatched. Germline V CDR1 and CDR2: SGHVS, FQNEAQ. In nucleotides, the CDR3 is TGTGCCAGCAGCTTAGCACAGGGGTCCGCTGAGCAGTTCTTC. This gives the protein CASSLAQGSAEQFF.

In regard to this clonotype: A read error is possible here, since a much larger clone lies one base away. The chain is built from TRBV4-3 and TRBJ2-7, with 8 positions matching TRBD2. Germline CDR1 LGHNA, CDR2 YSLEER. The CDR3 sequence is 16 residues long. V gave up 0 bases and J gave up 3 bases; unmatched junction bases: 7. CDR3 amino acids: CASSQEWFSGGYEQYF. In DNA form, the CDR3 reads TGCGCCAGCAGCCAAGAATGGTTCAGCGGGGGCTACGAGCAGTACTTC.

This clonotype was detected a few times. This chain connects TRBV20-1 to TRBJ1-6; tentative D call: TRBD1 (5 bases). Trimming took off 6 bases at V and 7 bases at J, with 19 bases between the two ends. Per the germline V gene, CDR1 is DFQATT and CDR2 is SNEGSKA (reference sequence). The CDR3 contains 15 residues. The DNA of the CDR3 is TGCAGTGCGAGGGACCTAAGGGAGGTGAATTCACCCCTCCACTTT. Its translation: CSARDLREVNSPLHF.

The V call is TRBV7-3, the J call TRBJ2-5; the D is unclear. The CDR3 totals 13 residues. V was shortened by 3 bases and J by 5 bases, with 10 bases between the two germline ends. The V gene's germline CDR1 is SGHTA and CDR2 FQGTGA. CDR3 coding DNA: TGTGCCAGCAGCTTCGATTACCGGGAGACCCAGTACTTC. It codes for CASSFDYRETQYF.

This clonotype was seen a few times. The genes are TRBV5-1 and TRBJ1-2, with TRBD1 matching over 9 bases. The CDR3 spans 15 residues. Germline V lookup: CDR1 SGHRS, CDR2 YFSETQ. The V and J ends lost 2 bases and 9 bases, in that order; junction bases with no gene match: 11. CDR3 amino acids: CASSLDWEGQGRYTF. The CDR3 nucleotides are TGCGCCAGCAGCTTAGACTGGGAAGGACAGGGGCGCTACACCTTC.

This clonotype was detected a few times. The V call is TRBV10-3, the J call TRBJ2-7; possible D gene TRBD1, 6 bases. Germline V CDR1 and CDR2: ENHRY, SYGVKD. Between the trimmed V and J ends, which lost 5 bases and 4 bases, there was a span of 12 bases. The CDR3 length is 13 residues. The CDR3 is CAISRTEEYEQYF. CDR3 in DNA: TGTGCCATCAGTCGGACAGAAGAGTACGAGCAGTACTTC.

The V and J genes are TRBV6-5 and TRBJ1-2; D gene ambiguous. The length of the CDR3 is 13 residues. The germline V and J ends were trimmed by 2 bases and 8 bases, with 12 bases remaining between them. The germline V gene has CDR1 MNHEY and CDR2 SVGAGI. CDR3 in DNA: TGTGCCAGCAGTTACGGGTGGGCGGGCGGCTACACCTTC. Its protein is CASSYGWAGGYTF.

This clonotype was seen a few times. The V gene is TRBV28, the J gene TRBJ2-2, with D hard to call. Deletions cut 5 bases from V and 7 bases from J, with 11 bases between. The CDR3 covers 13 residues. Per the germline V gene, CDR1 is MDHEN and CDR2 is SYDVKM. CDR3 DNA sequence: TGTGCCAGCAGTCCCTCCCCACGCGGGGAGCTGTTTTTT. This codes for CASSPSPRGELFF.

This clonotype was seen a handful of times. V and J are TRBV5-5 and TRBJ2-5; the D call may be TRBD1 or TRBD2 (5 bases each). The CDR3 contains 17 residues. CDR1 SGHKS and CDR2 YYEKEE come from the germline V gene (reference sequence). V was clipped by 4 bases and J by 4 bases, with 23 bases between them. CDR3 loop: CASSHEPGTGSRETQYF. In DNA, the CDR3 is TGTGCCAGCAGCCACGAGCCGGGGACGGGTAGTAGAGAGACCCAGTACTTC.

The chain recombines TRBV9 with TRBJ2-5; possibly TRBD2 for D (6 bases). The DNA end is a closer match to TRBJ2-7, so the J assignment may be wrong. CDR3 length equals 16 residues. From germline, CDR1 is SGDLS and CDR2 YYNGEE. The CDR3 coding sequence is TGTGCCAGCAGCGTAGCGGGACCTAGCGCAGCCTACGAGCAGTACTTC. It specifies CASSVAGPSAAYEQYF.

This clonotype was counted ten times or more. The V gene is TRBV12-3 or TRBV12-4, the J gene TRBJ2-7; tentatively, D is TRBD1 (6 bases). The CDR3 length is 15 residues. V lost 7 bases and J 0 bases, leaving 16 bases between the germline ends. The CDR3 region is CASTVGAGVSYEQYF. The CDR3 nucleotides read TGTGCCAGCACCGTAGGGGCAGGGGTCTCCTACGAGCAGTACTTC.

On this clonotype: At one end the junction does not follow the germline gene, possibly because of a read error. The V call is TRBV7-6, the J call TRBJ2-3; D gene unclear. The germline V gene encodes CDR1 SGHVS and CDR2 FNYEAQ. The CDR3 sequence is 13 residues long. CDR3 coding DNA: TGTGCCGGCAGCTTGGGAAGTACAGATACGCAGTATTTT. Translating gives CAGSLGSTDTQYF.

The chain has TRBV7-2 and TRBJ2-7; 10 bases match TRBD1. The CDR3 length is 15 residues. J lost 0 bases, V lost 6 bases, and 5 bases had no gene match. Germline-derived CDR1 and CDR2 are SGHTA and FQGNSA. The CDR3 is CASREGQGGSYEQYF. The CDR3 DNA is TGTGCCAGCAGAGAAGGACAGGGGGGCTCCTACGAGCAGTACTTC.

This clonotype showed up many times. V usage is TRBV12-3 or TRBV12-4 and J usage is TRBJ2-7; D might be TRBD1 (6 bases). Trimming pared 5 bases from V and 4 bases from J, leaving 15 bases between. The CDR3 is 14 residues long. This CDR3 reads CASSRDIRAYEQYF. In DNA form, the CDR3 reads TGTGCCAGCAGTCGGGACATTCGAGCGTACGAGCAGTACTTC.

This rearrangement joins TRBV2 to TRBJ1-2, with 7 bases matching TRBD1. V shed 3 bases and J 8 bases; nucleotides not matched to a gene: 9. CDR1 SNHLY and CDR2 FYNNEI come from the germline V gene. The length of the CDR3 is 14 residues. Here the CDR3 DNA reads TGTGCCAGCAGTGAGCACAGGACAGGAGGGGGCTACACCTTC. This encodes CASSEHRTGGGYTF.

The V and J genes are TRBV19 and TRBJ2-1; 9 nucleotides align to TRBD2. Germline V gives CDR1 LNHDA, CDR2 SQIVND (reference sequence). This CDR3 comprises 17 residues. The V segment lost 3 bases and the J segment 7 bases; nucleotides outside the gene matches: 13. The CDR3 region has the DNA TGTGCCAGTAGTATGGGGGCCGGAATAGCGGGGGTGAATGAGCAGTTCTTC. Encoded protein: CASSMGAGIAGVNEQFF.

This sequence joins TRBV5-1 and TRBJ1-3; D is unclear. The CDR3 is 16 amino acids. Trimming removed 0 bases from V and 0 bases from J, with 10 bases in between. Germline-derived CDR1 and CDR2 are SGHRS and YFSETQ. Written as DNA, the CDR3 is TGCGCCAGCAGCTTGGCCTTGGGCGTCTCTGGAAACACCATATATTTT. It codes for CASSLALGVSGNTIYF. Drawing the rest from reference TRBV5-1 and TRBJ1-3, the complete variable domain is KAGVTQTPRYLIKTRGQQVTLSCSPISGHRSVSWYQQTPGQGLQFLFEYFSETQRNKGNFPGRFSGRQFSNSRSEMNVSTLELGDSALYLCASSLALGVSGNTIYFGEGSWLTVV.

This clonotype was seen many times. The rearrangement links TRBV5-1 to TRBJ2-7; TRBD1 matches at 7 bases. This CDR3 has 13 amino acids. The junction had 6 bases not matched to a gene; V was cut back by 7 bases and J by 2 bases. Germline CDR1 and CDR2: SGHRS and YFSETQ. The CDR3 loop is CASRRDRPYEQYF. CDR3 DNA: TGCGCCAGCCGCCGGGACAGACCCTACGAGCAGTACTTC.

This clonotype was counted only a few times. This clone may be a read error of a much larger clone one base away. The chain employs TRBV20-1 and TRBJ2-7, with 9 positions matching TRBD1. Per germline, CDR1 DFQATT and CDR2 SNEGSKA (reference sequence). Losses at the gene ends were 1 base for V and 3 bases for J; bases not matched to a gene: 7. This CDR3 region has 15 residues. In DNA, the CDR3 is TGCAGTGCTAGAGGTTTGAGACAGGGGGTCTACGAGCAGTACTTC. It encodes CSARGLRQGVYEQYF.

V gene TRBV14 combines with J gene TRBJ1-5, with 8 bases aligning to TRBD1. The V segment lost 3 bases and the J segment 2 bases; nucleotides outside the gene matches: 3. Germline V gene data show CDR1 as SGHDN and CDR2 as FVKESK. The CDR3 is 15 amino acids. This chain's CDR3 is CASSQDRAGNQPQHF. The CDR3 DNA is TGTGCCAGCAGCCAGGACAGGGCCGGCAATCAGCCCCAGCATTTT.

The chain couples TRBV5-1 to TRBJ2-2; tentatively, D is TRBD1 (6 bases). Trimming left V 1 base short and J 6 bases short, with 13 bases between. Per germline, CDR1 SGHRS and CDR2 YFSETQ. This CDR3 is 15 amino acids long. The CDR3 protein is CASSLYRVGSGELFF. The CDR3 coding sequence is TGCGCCAGCAGCTTGTACAGGGTCGGATCCGGGGAGCTGTTTTTT.

The chain is built from TRBV28 and TRBJ2-3; D unclear. Trimming removed 2 bases from V and 2 bases from J, with 17 bases in between. The CDR3 totals 17 residues. Germline assignment: CDR1 MDHEN and CDR2 SYDVKM. As DNA, the CDR3 is TGTGCCAGCAGTTTAAGTTACGGAGCGCGTTTCACAGATACGCAGTATTTT. Translation: CASSLSYGARFTDTQYF.

There are a few counts of this clonotype. This chain connects TRBV7-2 to TRBJ2-5, with TRBD2 matching 10 bases. From germline, CDR1 is SGHTA and CDR2 FQGNSA. The CDR3 spans 16 residues. V lost 4 bases to trimming and J lost 5 bases; unmatched junction nucleotides: 10. CDR3 amino acids: CASSSLESGGAETQYF. The CDR3, as DNA: TGTGCCAGCAGCTCCTTGGAGAGCGGGGGGGCTGAGACCCAGTACTTC. The whole variable domain, remainder taken from reference TRBV7-2 and TRBJ2-5, is GAGVSQSPSNKVTEKGKDVELRCDPISGHTALYWYRQSLGQGLEFLIYFQGNSAPDKSGLPSDRFSAERTGGSVSTLTIQRTQQEDSAVYLCASSSLESGGAETQYFGPGTRLLVL.

This clonotype was seen a handful of times. This chain connects TRBV29-1 to TRBJ1-2; D is possibly TRBD1 (6 bases). CDR1 is SQVTM and CDR2 is ANQGSEA in the germline V gene. Trimming stripped 5 bases from V and 3 bases from J, with 16 bases between. This CDR3 comprises 14 residues. The CDR3 loop is CSVRGGGLDYGYTF. The CDR3, as DNA: TGCAGCGTTCGCGGCGGGGGCTTAGACTATGGCTACACCTTC.

This clonotype has only a few counts. V and J are TRBV27 and TRBJ2-3, with a weak D call TRBD2 (5 bases). Germline-derived CDR1 and CDR2 are MNHEY and SMNVEV (reference sequence). This CDR3 has 16 amino acids. The V and J ends lost 3 bases and 1 base respectively, with 14 bases between them. The CDR3: CASSFVGSGGTDTQYF. The CDR3 coding sequence is TGTGCCAGCAGTTTTGTTGGTTCCGGGGGCACAGATACGCAGTATTTT.